The clone carrying this T cell receptor beta chain showed up just a few times. The data are from a study of response to subunit inactivated influenza vaccine. With 2 bases clipped from V and 3 bases from J, the junction kept 4 bases outside the gene matches. The CDR3 totals 16 residues. CDR1 and CDR2 (germline): SGHAT, FQNNGV. TCRdb reprocessed the RT-PCR reads with MiXCR, giving one entry per CDR3 protein. The repertoire holds hundreds of thousands of distinct CDR3 sequences, roughly 12% seen once, with roughly 11% in the top ten. The data also belong to a second study, concerning T cells expressing NK-cell markers. Per that paper: Generation of TCR beta cDNA was performed by 5'RACE template switching incorporating UMIs. It was sorted CD3+CD56-NKG2C+, CD3+CD56+NKG2C- and CD3+CD56+NKG2C+ T cells that provided the TCR beta repertoires. Seven sequenced donors out of eight were HCMV-seropositive, one seronegative. Dominance of the CD3+CD56-NKG2C+ fraction by these clonotypes also held in several donors. Expanded NKG2C+ T cell clones were not confirmed as HCMV-specific.

The sample consisted of PBMCs from blood, taken on the day of vaccination. The chain links TRBV11-2 to TRBJ1-6; 7 bases match TRBD1. The clonotype comes from a man over 45 who received an inactivated influenza vaccine. CDR3: CASSLFAGGYNSPLHF. The CDR3 nucleotides read TGTGCCAGCAGCTTATTTGCAGGGGGCTATAATTCACCCCTCCACTTT.